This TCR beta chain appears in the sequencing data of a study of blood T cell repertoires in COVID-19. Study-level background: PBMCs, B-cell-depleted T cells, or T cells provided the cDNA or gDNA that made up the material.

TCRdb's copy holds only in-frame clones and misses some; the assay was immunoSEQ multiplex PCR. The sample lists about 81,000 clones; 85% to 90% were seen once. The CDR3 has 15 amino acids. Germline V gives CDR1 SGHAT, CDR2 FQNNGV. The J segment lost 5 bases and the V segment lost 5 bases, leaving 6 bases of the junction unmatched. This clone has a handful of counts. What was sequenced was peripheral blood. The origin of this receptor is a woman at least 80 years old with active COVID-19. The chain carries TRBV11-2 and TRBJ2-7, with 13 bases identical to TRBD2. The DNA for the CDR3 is TGTGCCAGCAGCCCCGGACTAGCGGGAGCTAACGAGCAGTACTTC. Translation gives CASSPGLAGANEQYF.